These 15 T cell receptor beta chains share one sample of origin, sequenced in a study of Ad26.COV2.S vaccination and SARS-CoV-2 variants. Treatment reported: roughly 19 received Ad26.COV2.S at low or high dose, single or two shots; about 5 received placebo; per-sample allocation not given. Sampling occurred on day 63 after the first vaccine or placebo injection. Clones were read by immunoSEQ multiplex PCR, and TCRdb kept only the in-frame ones, dropping some. The sample has 400,000 to 450,000 clones, around 90% seen once. The source material was peripheral blood, sampled in a trial of Ad26.COV2.S vaccine versus placebo. These receptors were obtained from a person aged 18-60 years who received the Ad26.COV2.S COVID-19 vaccine or a placebo.

This chain joins TRBV7-2 and TRBJ2-3, with D perhaps matching TRBD1 or TRBD2 (6 bases each). Trimming stripped 3 bases from V and 1 base from J, with 14 bases between. The CDR3 covers 16 residues. Germline CDR1 is SGHTA and CDR2 is FQGNSA. The CDR3 is CASSFEGERGTDTQYF. CDR3 sequence (DNA): TGTGCCAGCAGCTTCGAGGGGGAGCGGGGCACAGATACGCAGTATTTT.

The V call is TRBV11-3, the J call TRBJ2-3; 9 nucleotides line up with TRBD1. The ends lost 5 bases at V and 5 bases at J; junction bases unmatched: 8. Germline V gives CDR1 SGHNT, CDR2 YENEEA. The CDR3 length is 15 residues. CDR3 coding DNA: TGTGCCAGCAGCAAACAGGGGGCGCGGGAAGATACGCAGTATTTT. Protein product: CASSKQGAREDTQYF.

The chain employs TRBV27 and TRBJ2-7; 9 positions match TRBD1. V shed 5 bases and J 7 bases; nucleotides not matched to a gene: 6. Germline CDR1 is MNHEY and CDR2 is SMNVEV (reference sequence). This CDR3 has 13 amino acids. The chain's CDR3 is CASSPTGGWEQYF. CDR3 bases: TGTGCCAGCAGTCCCACAGGGGGCTGGGAGCAGTACTTC.

The genes are TRBV3-1 (or the pseudogene TRBV3-2) and TRBJ2-7; D might be TRBD2 (5 bases). The CDR3 length is 13 residues. Germline-derived CDR1 and CDR2 are LGHDT and YNNKEL (reference sequence). V lost 1 base to trimming and J lost 6 bases, with 10 bases between them. The CDR3 sequence: CASSQGGSAEQYF. CDR3 nucleotides: TGTGCCAGCAGCCAAGGAGGGAGCGCCGAGCAGTACTTC.

This clone has only one observation. V and J are TRBV7-9 and TRBJ1-1; no clear D. This CDR3 is 15 amino acids long. Germline CDR1 reads SEHNR; CDR2 reads FQNEAQ (reference sequence). V lost 6 bases and J lost 0, with 14 bases in between. The CDR3 protein is CASRPNRFMNTEAFF. Here the CDR3 DNA reads TGTGCCAGCAGGCCGAACAGATTCATGAACACTGAAGCTTTCTTT.

The chain links TRBV9 to TRBJ2-1, with 9 bases fitting TRBD2. Trimming removed 0 bases from V and 6 bases from J; junction bases left unmatched: 7. Germline V gene sequence: CDR1 SGDLS, CDR2 YYNGEE. This CDR3 region has 16 residues. CDR3 region: CASSVAGTSRGNEQFF. CDR3 in DNA: TGTGCCAGCAGCGTAGCTGGGACTAGCAGGGGCAATGAGCAGTTCTTC. Using reference TRBV9 and TRBJ2-1 for the parts outside the CDR3, the full variable domain is DSGVTQTPKHLITATGQRVTLRCSPRSGDLSVYWYQQSLDQGLQFLIQYYNGEERAKGNILERFSAQQFPDLHSELNLSSLELGDSALYFCASSVAGTSRGNEQFFGPGTRLTVL.

The rearrangement uses TRBV6-2 or TRBV6-3 and TRBJ2-3, with TRBD2 identical over 7 bases. This CDR3 region has 17 residues. Germline CDR1 is MNHEY and CDR2 is SVGEGT. V was pared by 0 bases and J by 0 bases, with 6 bases of the junction left unmatched. As DNA, the CDR3 is TGTGCCAGCAGTTACTCGAGGGCTAGCGGTAGCACAGATACGCAGTATTTT. Translated: CASSYSRASGSTDTQYF.

The chain has TRBV6-2 or TRBV6-3 and TRBJ1-5; no definite D call. Germline V lookup: CDR1 MNHEY, CDR2 SVGEGT. Between the trimmed V and J ends, which lost 4 bases and 10 bases, there was a span of 17 bases. The CDR3 covers 14 residues. Written as DNA, the CDR3 is TGTGCCAGCAGTTCAGGAACAGTCCACTTACCCCAGCATTTT. Protein: CASSSGTVHLPQHF.

This chain joins TRBV28 and TRBJ1-1; TRBD1 agrees at 7 bases. Germline CDR1 MDHEN, CDR2 SYDVKM. After removal of 4 bases from V and 3 bases from J, the junction contained 8 bases not matched to a gene. The CDR3 spans 15 residues. CDR3 nucleotide sequence: TGTGCCAGCAGTTCCCCACAGGGGATTCACACTGAAGCTTTCTTT. It is translated as CASSSPQGIHTEAFF.

The J gene is TRBJ2-3, the V gene TRBV12-5; 11 positions agree with TRBD2. The V gene's germline CDR1 is LGHNT and CDR2 FRNRAP. V gave up 1 base and J gave up 6 bases; unmatched junction bases: 12. The CDR3 runs to 18 residues. CDR3 sequence reads: CASGLGLAGGPQGDTQYF. DNA of the CDR3: TGTGCTAGTGGTTTGGGCCTAGCGGGAGGCCCCCAAGGGGATACGCAGTATTTT. Complete variable domain (other parts from reference TRBV12-5 and TRBJ2-3): DARVTQTPRHKVTEMGQEVTMRCQPILGHNTVFWYRQTMMQGLELLAYFRNRAPLDDSGMPKDRFSAEMPDATLATLKIQPSEPRDSAVYFCASGLGLAGGPQGDTQYFGPGTRLTVL.

This chain connects TRBV20-1 to TRBJ2-4; D remains unclear. Trimming took 6 bases from V and 5 from J, leaving 14 bases between them. CDR3 length: 13 residues. Germline assignment: CDR1 DFQATT and CDR2 SNEGSKA (reference sequence). CDR3 amino acids: CSASFIRENIQYF. The CDR3 region has the DNA TGCAGTGCAAGTTTCATCCGGGAAAACATTCAGTACTTC.

This clone has a handful of counts. CDR3 in DNA: TGTGCCAGCAGGAGGACAGGGGTAACTGAAGCTTTCTTT. Translating gives CASRRTGVTEAFF. The rearrangement links TRBV6-5 to TRBJ1-1, with 9 bases fitting TRBD1. The CDR3 consists of 13 residues. V lost 6 bases, J lost 5 bases, and 4 bases stayed unmatched. From germline, CDR1 is MNHEY and CDR2 SVGAGI.

This clone was observed a single time. The J gene is TRBJ2-2, the V gene TRBV18, with a tentative D call TRBD2 (5 bases). V lost 6 bases to trimming and J lost 4 bases, with 15 bases between them. Germline loops: CDR1 KGHSH, CDR2 LQKENI. The CDR3 contains 15 residues. The CDR3 nucleotides read TGTGCCAGCTCTTCGGGGAGACAACCCACCGGGGAGCTGTTTTTT. Protein product: CASSSGRQPTGELFF.

The gene calls are TRBV29-1 and TRBJ2-1; D not certain. Between the trimmed V and J ends, which lost 6 bases and 0 bases, there was a span of 12 bases. In germline, CDR1 is SQVTM, CDR2 ANQGSEA. The CDR3 loop spans 14 amino acids. The CDR3 is CSVLRLSSYNEQFF. The DNA for the CDR3 is TGCAGCGTCCTACGGTTAAGCTCCTACAATGAGCAGTTCTTC.

This clone occurred once. The rearrangement joins TRBV5-6 to TRBJ1-1, with 8 bases fitting TRBD1. CDR3 length: 14 residues. The V and J ends lost 6 bases and 0 bases, in that order; junction bases with no gene match: 4. Germline-derived CDR1 and CDR2 are SGHDT and YYEEEE. The CDR3 loop reads CASTRTGMNTEAFF. CDR3 bases: TGTGCCAGCACCCGGACAGGGATGAACACTGAAGCTTTCTTT.